This T cell receptor beta chain was identified in a study of T-cell memory formation after mild COVID-19. MiXCR, run by TCRdb on the 5' RACE reads, gives a single entry per CDR3 protein. The sample has about 200,000 distinct CDR3 sequences; about 9.2% are singletons. Study-wide findings and caveats: Clones that contracted from day 15 to 85 had balanced CD4/CD8; later expanders were CD4+ biased.

The sample holds a few counts of this clonotype. Its antigen is unidentified. The CDR3 runs 15 residues. Trimming took 10 bases from V and 1 from J, leaving 19 bases between them. Germline lookup yields CDR1 MNHEY and CDR2 SVGEGT. The chain has TRBV6-2 or TRBV6-3 and TRBJ2-5; perhaps D is TRBD1 or TRBD2 (6 bases each). The sequence derives from a man aged 18 to 35 who had mild COVID-19 (a few samples of this study predate the infection). Cell type and time point are not known. The sequenced material came from PBMCs or a T cell subset sorted from them (not recorded which). Written as DNA, the CDR3 is TGTGCCACCAACGCCGGGGGCCCCTTCCAAGAGACCCAGTACTTC. It is translated as CATNAGGPFQETQYF.